This T cell receptor beta chain was identified in a study of read filtering for tumor transcriptome and immune sequencing. In the study overall: Patients were approximately 17 male and approximately 15 female, mean age around 66 years, range about 47 to 80. Study results and limitations: Without single-read clonotypes, shared clonotype proportions correlated more between IR-seq and RNA-seq. Even smaller IR-seq throughput identified most shared clonotypes.

From around 440 ng of RNA, a library with molecular barcoded alpha/delta and beta/gamma adaptors was made. Via MiXCR, TCRdb re-called the reads, giving one row per CDR3 protein. The sample carries about 47,000 distinct CDR3 sequences, less than 15% recorded once. The CDR3 covers 15 residues. Trimming left V 2 bases short and J 6 bases short, with 14 bases between. From germline, CDR1 is SGHAT and CDR2 FQDESV (reference sequence). This clonotype was detected ten times or more. Its antigen is not identified. This clonotype was sampled from a donor at least 40 years old with multiple myeloma. The chain joins TRBV11-1 to TRBJ2-1; D is possibly TRBD2 (6 bases). Sample: a population of CD138-negative cells sorted from bone marrow. The CDR3 nucleotides read TGTGCCAGCAGCTTACTAGGCGGGACCGGCAATGAGCAGTTCTTC. It yields the protein CASSLLGGTGNEQFF.